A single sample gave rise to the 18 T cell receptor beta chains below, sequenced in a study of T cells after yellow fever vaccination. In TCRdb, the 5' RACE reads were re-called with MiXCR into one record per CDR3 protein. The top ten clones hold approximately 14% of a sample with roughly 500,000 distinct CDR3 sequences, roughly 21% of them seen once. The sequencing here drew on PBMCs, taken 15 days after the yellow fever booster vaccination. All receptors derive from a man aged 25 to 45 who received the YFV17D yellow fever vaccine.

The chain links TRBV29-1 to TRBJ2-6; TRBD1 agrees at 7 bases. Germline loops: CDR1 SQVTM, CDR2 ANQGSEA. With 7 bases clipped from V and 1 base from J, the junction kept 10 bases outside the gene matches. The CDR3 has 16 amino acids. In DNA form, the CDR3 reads TGCAGCGCAAAGACAGGGACATATTCTGGGGCCAACGTCCTGACTTTC. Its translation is CSAKTGTYSGANVLTF.

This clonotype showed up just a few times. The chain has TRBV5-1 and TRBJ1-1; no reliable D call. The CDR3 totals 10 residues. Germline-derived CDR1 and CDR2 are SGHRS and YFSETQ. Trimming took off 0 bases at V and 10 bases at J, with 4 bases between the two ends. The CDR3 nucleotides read TGCGCCAGCAGCTTGGAAGGAGCTTTCTTT. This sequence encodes CASSLEGAFF.

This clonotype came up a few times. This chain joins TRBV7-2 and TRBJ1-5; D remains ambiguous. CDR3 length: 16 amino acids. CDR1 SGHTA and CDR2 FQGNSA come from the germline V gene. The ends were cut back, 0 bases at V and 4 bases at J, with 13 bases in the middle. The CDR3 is CASSLAATQTNQPQHF. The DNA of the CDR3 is TGTGCCAGCAGCTTAGCCGCGACGCAGACAAATCAGCCCCAGCATTTT.

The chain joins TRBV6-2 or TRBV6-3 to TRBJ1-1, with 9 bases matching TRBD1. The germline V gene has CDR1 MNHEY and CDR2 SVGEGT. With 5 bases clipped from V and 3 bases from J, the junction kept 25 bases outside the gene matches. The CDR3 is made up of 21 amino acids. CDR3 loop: CASSLLGLRDRVGGRHTEAFF. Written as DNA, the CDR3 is TGTGCCAGCAGTCTACTTGGGCTCCGGGACAGGGTGGGAGGGAGGCACACTGAAGCTTTCTTT.

CDR3 in amino acids: CASSFPLASQTQYF. CDR3 DNA: TGTGCCAGCAGTTTCCCGCTAGCTAGTCAGACCCAGTACTTC. The V call is TRBV12-3 or TRBV12-4, the J call TRBJ2-5; possibly TRBD2 for D (5 bases). The V gene lost 3 bases and the J gene lost 6 bases, with 14 bases spanning the gap. The CDR3 totals 14 residues.

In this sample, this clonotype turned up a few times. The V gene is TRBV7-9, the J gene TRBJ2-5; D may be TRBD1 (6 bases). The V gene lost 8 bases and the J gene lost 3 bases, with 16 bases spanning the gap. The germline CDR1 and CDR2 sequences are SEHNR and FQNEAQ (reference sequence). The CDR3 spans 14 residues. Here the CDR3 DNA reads TGTGCCAGCGGACAGACCGGGACCGAAGAGACCCAGTACTTC. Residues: CASGQTGTEETQYF.

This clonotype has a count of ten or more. The CDR3 reads CASSLIPGVETQYF. The CDR3 coding sequence is TGTGCCAGCAGTCTAATCCCAGGGGTTGAGACCCAGTACTTC. V and J are TRBV27 and TRBJ2-5; D might be TRBD1 (6 bases). CDR3 length: 14 amino acids. V lost 5 bases and J 5 bases, leaving 15 bases between the germline ends. Germline CDR1 MNHEY, CDR2 SMNVEV (reference sequence).

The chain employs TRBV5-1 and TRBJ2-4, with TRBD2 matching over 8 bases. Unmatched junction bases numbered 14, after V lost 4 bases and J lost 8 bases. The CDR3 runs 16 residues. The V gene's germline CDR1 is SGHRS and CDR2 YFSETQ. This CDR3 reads CASSPGPSGSWDIQYF. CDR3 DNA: TGCGCCAGCAGCCCAGGGCCCAGCGGGAGTTGGGACATTCAGTACTTC.

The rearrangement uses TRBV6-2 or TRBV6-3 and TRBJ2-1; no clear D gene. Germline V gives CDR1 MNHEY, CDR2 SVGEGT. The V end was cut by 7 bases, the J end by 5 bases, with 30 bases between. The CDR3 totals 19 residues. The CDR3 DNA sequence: TGTGCCAGCACGCGTGTCGGCGGAATAACTTCCCCGCTGAACAATGAGCAGTTCTTC. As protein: CASTRVGGITSPLNNEQFF.

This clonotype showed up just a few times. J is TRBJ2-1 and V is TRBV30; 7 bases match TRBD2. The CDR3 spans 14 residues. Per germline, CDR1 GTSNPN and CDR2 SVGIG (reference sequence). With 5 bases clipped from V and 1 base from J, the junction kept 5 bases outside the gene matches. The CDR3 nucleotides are TGTGCCTGGGGAGCGGGAAATTCCTACAATGAGCAGTTCTTC. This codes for CAWGAGNSYNEQFF.

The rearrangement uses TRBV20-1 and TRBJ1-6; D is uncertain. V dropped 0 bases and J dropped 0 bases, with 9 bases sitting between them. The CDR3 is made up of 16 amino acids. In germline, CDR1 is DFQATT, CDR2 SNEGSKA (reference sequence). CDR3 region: CSARDSRGSYNSPLHF. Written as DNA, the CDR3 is TGCAGTGCTAGAGATAGTCGGGGCTCCTATAATTCACCCCTCCACTTT.

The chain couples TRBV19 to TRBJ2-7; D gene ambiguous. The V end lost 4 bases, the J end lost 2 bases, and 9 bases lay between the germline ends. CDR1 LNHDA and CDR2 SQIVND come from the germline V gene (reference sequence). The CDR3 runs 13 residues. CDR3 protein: CASSKASTYEQYF. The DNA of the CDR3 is TGTGCCAGTAGTAAGGCGAGTACCTACGAGCAGTACTTC. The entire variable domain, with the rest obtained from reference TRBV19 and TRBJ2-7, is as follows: DGGITQSPKYLFRKEGQNVTLSCEQNLNHDAMYWYRQDPGQGLRLIYYSQIVNDFQKGDIAEGYSVSREKKESFPLTVTSAQKNPTAFYLCASSKASTYEQYFGPGTRLTVT.

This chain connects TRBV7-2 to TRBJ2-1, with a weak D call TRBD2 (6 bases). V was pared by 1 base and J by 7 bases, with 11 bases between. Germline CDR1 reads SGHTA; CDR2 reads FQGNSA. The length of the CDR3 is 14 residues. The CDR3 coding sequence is TGTGCCAGCAGCTTAGTTGCGGGGCAAAATGAGCAGTTCTTC. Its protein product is CASSLVAGQNEQFF.

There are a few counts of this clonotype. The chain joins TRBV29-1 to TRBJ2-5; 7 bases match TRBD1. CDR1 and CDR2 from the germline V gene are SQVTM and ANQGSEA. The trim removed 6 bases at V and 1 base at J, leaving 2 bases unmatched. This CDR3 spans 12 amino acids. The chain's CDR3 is CSVDRVQETQYF. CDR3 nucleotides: TGCAGCGTCGACAGGGTCCAAGAGACCCAGTACTTC.

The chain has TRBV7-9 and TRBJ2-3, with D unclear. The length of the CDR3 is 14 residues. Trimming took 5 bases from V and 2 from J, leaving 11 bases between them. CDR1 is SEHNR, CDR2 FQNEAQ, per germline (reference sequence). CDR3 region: CASSPPHPTDTQYF. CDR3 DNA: TGTGCCAGCAGCCCCCCGCATCCCACAGATACGCAGTATTTT.

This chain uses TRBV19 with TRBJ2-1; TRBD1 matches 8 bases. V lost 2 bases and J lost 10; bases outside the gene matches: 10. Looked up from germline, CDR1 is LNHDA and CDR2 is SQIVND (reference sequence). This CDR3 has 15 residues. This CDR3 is CASSIPGQAYKEQFF. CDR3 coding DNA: TGTGCCAGTAGTATACCGGGACAGGCCTATAAGGAGCAGTTCTTC. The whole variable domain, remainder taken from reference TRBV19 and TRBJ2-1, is DGGITQSPKYLFRKEGQNVTLSCEQNLNHDAMYWYRQDPGQGLRLIYYSQIVNDFQKGDIAEGYSVSREKKESFPLTVTSAQKNPTAFYLCASSIPGQAYKEQFFGPGTRLTVL.

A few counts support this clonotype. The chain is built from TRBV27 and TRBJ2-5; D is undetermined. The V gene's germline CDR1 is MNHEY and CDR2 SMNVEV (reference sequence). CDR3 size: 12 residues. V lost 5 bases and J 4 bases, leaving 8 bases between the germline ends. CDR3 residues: CASSETGETQYF. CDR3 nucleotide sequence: TGTGCCAGCAGTGAGACGGGAGAGACCCAGTACTTC.

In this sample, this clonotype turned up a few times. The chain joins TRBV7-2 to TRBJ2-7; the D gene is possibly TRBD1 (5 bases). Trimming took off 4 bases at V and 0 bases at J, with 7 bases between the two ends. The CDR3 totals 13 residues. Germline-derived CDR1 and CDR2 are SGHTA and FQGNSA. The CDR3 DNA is TGTGCCAGCAGCTCGACAGTCTCCTACGAGCAGTACTTC. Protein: CASSSTVSYEQYF.